This is a list of T cell receptor beta chains from one sample in a study of T cells after posttransplantation cyclophosphamide. Assay used: immunoSEQ multiplex PCR; TCRdb lists only in-frame clones, some missing. The data show 5,500 to 9,000 clones, more than 85% seen once. The sequenced material came from CD4+ T cells sorted from blood. These receptors were taken from a woman in her 50s in good health and a related stem cell transplant donor. CDR3s include the opening cysteine and the closing phenylalanine or tryptophan. The D gene is left open where the match is weak. Some rows mark clone size as missing; the rest say once, few, many or name a class of expanded clone.

D gene	V gene	J gene	clone size	CDR3 DNA	CDR3 protein
TRBD2	TRBV27	TRBJ2-3	.	TGTGCCAGCAGTTCAACAACTAGCGGGAGTATTCTTAGGCCAGATACGCAGTATTTT	CASSSTTSGSILRPDTQYF
TRBD2	TRBV10-3	TRBJ2-3	.	TGTGCCATCAGAGATGGTAGCGGGAGCACAGATACGCAGTATTTT	CAIRDGSGSTDTQYF
TRBD1	TRBV7-6	TRBJ1-2	.	TGTGCCAGCAGCTTAGTTTCAGGGGGCGCGTCATATGGCTACACCTTC	CASSLVSGGASYGYTF
.	TRBV5-1	TRBJ2-7	.	TGCGCCAGCAGCTCGGAACCCGACAGACCCGAGCAGTACTTC	CASSSEPDRPEQYF
.	TRBV29-1	TRBJ2-2	.	TGCAGCGTTGGCTTTAGGACATCGAACACCGGGGAGCTGTTTTTT	CSVGFRTSNTGELFF
.	TRBV23-1	TRBJ2-6	few	TGCGCCAGCACCCGGGGTGGGCGGGATAACTCTGGGGCCAACGTCCTGACTTTC	CASTRGGRDNSGANVLTF
TRBD1	TRBV9	TRBJ2-2	.	TGTGCCAGCAGGGAAGGCAGGGGGTTCACCGGGGAGCTGTTTTTT	CASREGRGFTGELFF
.	TRBV21-1	TRBJ2-7	.	TGTGCCAGCGGGGACAGAGCGGAGCAGTACTTC	CASGDRAEQYF
.	TRBV11-2	TRBJ2-2	once	TGTGCCAGCAGCCCAATCCTACAGGGACCCGGGGAGCTGTTTTTT	CASSPILQGPGELFF
.	TRBV25-1	TRBJ2-2	.	TGTGCCAGCAGTGCTACAGGGAACACCGGGGAGCTGTTTTTT	CASSATGNTGELFF
TRBD2	TRBV7-3	TRBJ2-4	.	TGTGCCAGCAGCTTAACGCGGGAGCACATTCAGTACTTC	CASSLTREHIQYF
TRBD1	TRBV6-6	TRBJ1-5	.	TGTGCCAGCAGTTACAACAGGGGGCGAAGTAATCAGCCCCAGCATTTT	CASSYNRGRSNQPQHF
TRBD1	TRBV19	TRBJ1-6	.	TGTGCCAGTAGTACCTCCGGGACAGAAAATTCACCCCTCCACTTT	CASSTSGTENSPLHF
TRBD2	TRBV12-5	TRBJ2-1	.	TGTGCTAGTGGTTTGGTGATTACTAGCGGGGGGCGGAATGAGCAGTTCTTC	CASGLVITSGGRNEQFF
.	TRBV19	TRBJ1-6	.	TGTGCCAGTAGTACCGGGGATAATTCACCCCTCCACTTT	CASSTGDNSPLHF
.	TRBV29-1	TRBJ2-5	.	TGCAGCGTTGAGTCAGGACAAGAGACCCAGTACTTC	CSVESGQETQYF
.	TRBV29-1	TRBJ1-1	.	TGCAGCGTTGGAGGCGGAATGAACACTGAAGCTTTCTTT	CSVGGGMNTEAFF
TRBD2	TRBV28	TRBJ2-1	.	TGTGCCAGCAGTTTAAGCGGGAGTCGCAATGAGCAGTTCTTC	CASSLSGSRNEQFF
.	TRBV20-1	TRBJ1-2	few	TGCAGTGCTACAGACTACTATGGCTACACCTTC	CSATDYYGYTF
.	TRBV10-3	TRBJ1-3	.	TGTGCCATCAAAGAGGACTTCTCTGGAAGCACCATATATTTT	CAIKEDFSGSTIYF
.	TRBV19	TRBJ1-4	.	TGTGCCAGTAGTCCCCACGGGGGAAAACTGTTTTTT	CASSPHGGKLFF
TRBD1	TRBV19	TRBJ2-5	.	TGTGCCAGTAGTATGGACAGGGGGTCGGAGACCCAGTACTTC	CASSMDRGSETQYF
TRBD2	TRBV4-2	TRBJ2-3	.	TGTGCCAGCAGCCAGGCTGGACTAGCGGGAGAGTTAGATACGCAGTATTTT	CASSQAGLAGELDTQYF
.	TRBV6-5	TRBJ1-6	.	TGTGCCAGCAGTCTGGAAGCGGTATATAATTCCCCCCTCCACTTT	CASSLEAVYNSPLHF
TRBD2	TRBV11-3	TRBJ2-5	.	TGTGCCAGCAGCCTGGGGTTATGGACTAGCGGGATCCAAGAGACCCAGTACTTC	CASSLGLWTSGIQETQYF
TRBD2	TRBV25-1	TRBJ2-5	.	TGTGCCAGCAGTGAATGGGCTAGCGGGAGTACGCAGACCCAGTACTTC	CASSEWASGSTQTQYF
TRBD2	TRBV6-6	TRBJ2-7	.	TGTGCCAGCAGCCTCGGGAGGGGAATTAGCTACGAGCAGTACTTC	CASSLGRGISYEQYF
TRBD2	TRBV13	TRBJ2-7	.	TGTGCCAGCAGCTCAGGAGCGGGAACCTACGAGCAGTACTTC	CASSSGAGTYEQYF
.	TRBV6-5	TRBJ2-1	.	TGTGCCAGCAGTTACGAGGTTGGCCGGCCCATGCAGTTCTTC	CASSYEVGRPMQFF
.	TRBV6-5	TRBJ1-1	.	TGTGCCAGCAGCGGCGGGGCTCTTATCTACACTGAAGCTTTCTTT	CASSGGALIYTEAFF
.	TRBV6-1	TRBJ1-5	.	TGTGCCAGCAGCCGGGACATATCTTTCCTTCAGCCCCAGCATTTT	CASSRDISFLQPQHF